This T cell receptor beta chain was retrieved from a study of vaccination and CD4 T cells after COVID-19. Study context: Stimulation used overlapping spike peptides from SARS-CoV-2, HCoV-NL63, HCoV-OC43 and HCoV-229E.

Germline CDR1 and CDR2: MNHNS and SASEGT. The CDR3 runs to 16 residues. V was clipped by 8 bases and J by 7 bases, with 23 bases between them. This clonotype has more than one count but fewer than ten. What it binds is unknown. Regarding treatment: roughly 10-day PBMC culture with coronavirus spike peptide pools or control peptides (ViraFEST assay). CD4+ T cells that had been cultured provided DNA sequenced with the Oncomine TCR Beta short-read assay. TCRdb called the PCR reads again in MiXCR, with one record for every CDR3 protein. The sample shows about 15,000 distinct CDR3 sequences, around two fifths of them seen only once.

V is TRBV6-1 and J is TRBJ2-2; weak D call: TRBD2 (5 bases). The clonotype was recovered from a human donor who had recovered from COVID-19. Sequencing used CD4+ T cells from blood, cultured in vitro. This chain's CDR3 is CASSADGRGWYGELFF. DNA for the CDR3: TGTGCCAGCTCGGCGGACGGTCGAGGGTGGTACGGGGAGCTGTTTTTT.